This TCR beta chain stems from a study of blood T cell repertoires in COVID-19. Only in-frame clones appear in the TCRdb table, and some are missing; sequencing was by immunoSEQ multiplex PCR. The sample comprises 60,000 to 65,000 clones, 70% to 90% of which are singletons, and about 3.2% rests with the top ten. Germline loops: CDR1 SGHNT, CDR2 YYREEE (reference sequence). The CDR3 is 13 residues long. V lost 0 bases to trimming and J lost 1 base, with 3 bases between them. This TCR was recovered from a man aged 45 to 65 with active COVID-19. Sequenced: peripheral blood. This chain uses TRBV5-4 with TRBJ2-3; D is undetermined. The CDR3 loop reads CASSLERTDTQYF. In DNA form, the CDR3 reads TGTGCCAGCAGCTTGGAGCGCACAGATACGCAGTATTTT.